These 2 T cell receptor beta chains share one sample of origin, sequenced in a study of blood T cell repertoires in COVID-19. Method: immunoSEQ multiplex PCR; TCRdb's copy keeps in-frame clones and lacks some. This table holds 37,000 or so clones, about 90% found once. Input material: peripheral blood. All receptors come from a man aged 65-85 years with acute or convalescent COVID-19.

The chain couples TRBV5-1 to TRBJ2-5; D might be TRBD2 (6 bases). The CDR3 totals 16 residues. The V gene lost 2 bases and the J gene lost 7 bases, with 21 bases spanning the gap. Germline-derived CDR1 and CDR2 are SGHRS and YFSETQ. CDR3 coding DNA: TGCGCCAGCAGCTTAGGCGGCGGGAATCCTAGTGGGACCCAGTACTTC. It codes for CASSLGGGNPSGTQYF. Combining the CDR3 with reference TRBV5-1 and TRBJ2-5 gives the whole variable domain KAGVTQTPRYLIKTRGQQVTLSCSPISGHRSVSWYQQTPGQGLQFLFEYFSETQRNKGNFPGRFSGRQFSNSRSEMNVSTLELGDSALYLCASSLGGGNPSGTQYFGPGTRLLVL.

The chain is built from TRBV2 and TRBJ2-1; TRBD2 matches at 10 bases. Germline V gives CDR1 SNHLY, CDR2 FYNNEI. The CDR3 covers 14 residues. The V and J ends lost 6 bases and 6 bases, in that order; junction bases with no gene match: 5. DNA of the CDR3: TGTGCCAGCAGCAGGTCTAGCGGGAGCAATGAGCAGTTCTTC. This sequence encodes CASSRSSGSNEQFF.